These 28 T cell receptor beta chains were all obtained from the same sample, sequenced in a study of T cells expressing NK-cell markers. From its re-call of the 5' RACE reads, TCRdb lists each CDR3 protein once, without DNA. The sample totals 160,000 or so distinct CDR3 sequences. Sequences were obtained from blood T cells: a sorted CD56 or NKG2C T cell subset, CD4+ or CD8+ T cells, or bulk PBMC T cells (not recorded which). These receptors were taken from a woman between 18 and 70 years old in good health.

The gene calls are TRBV9 and TRBJ2-7. From germline, CDR1 is SGDLS and CDR2 YYNGEE. This CDR3 is built from 14 residues. The CDR3 spells CASSRVEGTYEQYF.

This rearrangement joins TRBV4-2 to TRBJ2-5; TCRdb indicates TRBD2, and absent DNA this call remains unverified. Germline V gene sequence: CDR1 LGHNA, CDR2 YNFKEQ. This CDR3 is built from 14 residues. This CDR3 is CASSLRDGQETQYF.

V gene TRBV4-1 combines with J gene TRBJ2-1; the TCRdb D gene call, TRBD2, has no DNA to confirm it. The CDR3 spans 16 residues. Germline CDR1 is MGHRA and CDR2 is YSYEKL. CDR3 sequence reads: CASSQGLAGAWNEQFF.

The chain carries TRBV7-8 and TRBJ2-1; the TCRdb call, TRBD2, lacks DNA for checking. The CDR3 sequence is 17 residues long. Germline CDR1 and CDR2: SGHVS and FQNEAQ. The CDR3 loop reads CASSLGVAGGRYNEQFF.

This rearrangement joins TRBV7-9 to TRBJ2-7; TCRdb's assignment of TRBD2 cannot be checked, as there is no DNA. From germline, CDR1 is SEHNR and CDR2 FQNEAQ (reference sequence). The length of the CDR3 is 17 residues. The CDR3 sequence: CASSLAPRLAGGYEQYF.

The chain has TRBV5-1 and TRBJ2-3; without DNA, the TCRdb call of TRBD2 cannot be checked. This CDR3 spans 15 amino acids. Germline CDR1 and CDR2: SGHRS and YFSETQ. The CDR3 loop reads CASSTSGSATDTQYF.

The rearrangement uses TRBV6-1 and TRBJ2-3; the D call of TRBD1 rests on TCRdb alone, since no DNA is present to check it. This CDR3 region has 15 residues. Germline V gene lookup returns CDR1 MNHNS and CDR2 SASEGT. The CDR3 loop is CASRFPGGGGDTQYF.

The chain combines TRBV6-4 with TRBJ2-3; TCRdb names TRBD1, which stays unverified in the absence of DNA. This CDR3 is 14 amino acids long. Germline V gene data show CDR1 as MRHNA and CDR2 as SNTAGT. CDR3 sequence: CASSDGGPPNTQYF.

The V gene is TRBV20-1, the J gene TRBJ1-2. Germline CDR1 DFQATT, CDR2 SNEGSKA (reference sequence). This CDR3 contains 12 residues. This CDR3 is CSASTDNYGYTF.

This chain uses TRBV7-9 with TRBJ2-3. The CDR3 spans 17 residues. The V gene's germline CDR1 is SEHNR and CDR2 FQNEAQ (reference sequence). This CDR3 is CASSLSSKWGHTDTQYF. The whole variable domain, remainder taken from reference TRBV7-9 and TRBJ2-3, is DTGVSQNPRHKITKRGQNVTFRCDPISEHNRLYWYRQTLGQGPEFLTYFQNEAQLEKSRLLSDRFSAERPKGSFSTLEIQRTEQGDSAMYLCASSLSSKWGHTDTQYFGPGTRLTVL.

The CDR3 reads CASSAGQGNGEQFF. The rearrangement links TRBV12-3 or TRBV12-4 to TRBJ2-1; TCRdb's D call, TRBD1, is unchecked because there is no DNA. The CDR3 consists of 14 residues.

V usage is TRBV20-1 and J usage is TRBJ2-5; the D gene TCRdb calls, TRBD2, cannot be checked with no DNA. CDR3 size: 16 residues. Germline V lookup: CDR1 DFQATT, CDR2 SNEGSKA (reference sequence). The CDR3: CSARVGTSGRLKTQYF.

The chain is built from TRBV7-9 and TRBJ2-5; without DNA, the TCRdb call of TRBD1 cannot be checked. The germline CDR1 and CDR2 sequences are SEHNR and FQNEAQ (reference sequence). There are 15 residues in the CDR3. This CDR3 is CASSLGDRAHSTQYF.

This sequence joins TRBV7-6 and TRBJ2-2; TCRdb's assignment of TRBD2 cannot be checked, as there is no DNA. The CDR3 runs 16 residues. The germline CDR1 and CDR2 sequences are SGHVS and FNYEAQ. CDR3 protein: CASSILTSGGAGELFF.

The V and J genes are TRBV20-1 and TRBJ2-1; no DNA is available, so the TRBD2 call from TCRdb remains unchecked. This CDR3 has 18 residues. In germline, CDR1 is DFQATT, CDR2 SNEGSKA (reference sequence). CDR3 protein: CSARDGISRIRPSDEQFF.

The chain has TRBV5-6 and TRBJ2-5; no DNA is available, so the TRBD1 call from TCRdb remains unchecked. Germline assignment: CDR1 SGHDT and CDR2 YYEEEE. CDR3 length equals 16 residues. CDR3 region: CASSSIQGASQETQYF.

The chain couples TRBV5-8 to TRBJ2-5; as DNA is missing, the TRBD2 call by TCRdb cannot be tested. Germline CDR1 and CDR2: SGHTS and YDEGEE. The CDR3 totals 15 residues. The CDR3 sequence is CASSSGLAGGETQYF.

This chain links TRBV20-1 with TRBJ2-3; without DNA, the TCRdb call of TRBD2 cannot be checked. CDR3 size: 13 residues. CDR1 DFQATT and CDR2 SNEGSKA come from the germline V gene (reference sequence). This CDR3 is CSASDAGTDTQYF.

The V gene is TRBV4-2, the J gene TRBJ2-7; TCRdb names TRBD1, which stays unverified in the absence of DNA. Germline lookup yields CDR1 LGHNA and CDR2 YNFKEQ. The CDR3 contains 16 residues. CDR3 sequence: CASSPSGGRGFYEQYF.

CDR3 sequence reads: CASSLKNRLAGRADTQYF. This chain joins TRBV7-9 and TRBJ2-3; lacking DNA, the TRBD2 call made by TCRdb goes unchecked. This CDR3 comprises 18 residues. Germline loops: CDR1 SEHNR, CDR2 FQNEAQ (reference sequence).

The V call is TRBV4-1, the J call TRBJ2-1. This CDR3 has 16 residues. In germline, CDR1 is MGHRA, CDR2 YSYEKL. CDR3 loop: CASSQGETIVYNEQFF.

The rearrangement links TRBV6-1 to TRBJ2-1; TCRdb lists TRBD1, though no DNA is available to test this call. Germline values: CDR1 MNHNS, CDR2 SASEGT. The CDR3 has 13 residues. This CDR3 reads CASRGQVNNEQFF.

The rearrangement links TRBV11-2 to TRBJ2-7; there is no DNA to check the TCRdb D call of TRBD2. Looked up from germline, CDR1 is SGHAT and CDR2 is FQNNGV. This CDR3 has 15 amino acids. CDR3 loop: CASSPAGSGRREQYF.

The rearrangement links TRBV5-6 to TRBJ1-1. The germline gives CDR1 SGHDT, CDR2 YYEEEE. This CDR3 has 16 amino acids. This CDR3 is CASSSEAKSSNTEAFF.

V gene TRBV18 combines with J gene TRBJ2-5; the D gene TCRdb calls, TRBD1, cannot be checked with no DNA. The CDR3 is 14 amino acids. Germline values: CDR1 KGHSH, CDR2 LQKENI. The CDR3 reads CASSPRAGEETQYF. Filled out from reference TRBV18 and TRBJ2-5, the complete variable domain reads NAGVMQNPRHLVRRRGQEARLRCSPMKGHSHVYWYRQLPEEGLKFMVYLQKENIIDESGMPKERFSAEFPKEGPSILRIQQVVRGDSAAYFCASSPRAGEETQYFGPGTRLLVL.

This sequence joins TRBV9 and TRBJ2-1. The CDR3 is 16 amino acids. Germline CDR1 and CDR2: SGDLS and YYNGEE. CDR3 in amino acids: CASSVVGKMSYNEQFF.

This chain joins TRBV4-1 and TRBJ2-7; absent DNA, TCRdb's TRBD2 call cannot be checked. Germline V gene data show CDR1 as MGHRA and CDR2 as YSYEKL. The CDR3 covers 15 residues. The CDR3: CASSPSRVGGYEQYF.

The rearrangement links TRBV7-2 to TRBJ2-1; TCRdb returns TRBD2, unconfirmable since there is no DNA. Germline V gives CDR1 SGHTA, CDR2 FQGNSA. This CDR3 contains 16 residues. The CDR3 protein is CASSLSSVTSGTWQFF.